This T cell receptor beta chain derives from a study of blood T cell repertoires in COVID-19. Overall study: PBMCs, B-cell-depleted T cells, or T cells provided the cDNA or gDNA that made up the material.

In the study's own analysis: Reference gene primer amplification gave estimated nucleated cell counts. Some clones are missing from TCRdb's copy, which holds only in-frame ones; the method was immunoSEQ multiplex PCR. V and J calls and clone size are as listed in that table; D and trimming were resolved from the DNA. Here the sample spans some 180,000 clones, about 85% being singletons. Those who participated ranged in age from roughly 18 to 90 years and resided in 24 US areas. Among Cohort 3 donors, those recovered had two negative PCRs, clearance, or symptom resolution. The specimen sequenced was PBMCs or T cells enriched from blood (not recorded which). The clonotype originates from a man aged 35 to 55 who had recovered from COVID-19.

The CDR3 DNA sequence: TGTGCCATCAGTGATGGCAGGGAACAGAACGAGCAGTACTTC. Its protein is CAISDGREQNEQYF. The chain uses TRBV10-3 and TRBJ2-7; D perhaps matches TRBD1 (5 bases). Looked up from germline, CDR1 is ENHRY and CDR2 is SYGVKD. CDR3 length: 14 residues. The V end lost 3 bases, the J end lost 5 bases, and 14 bases lay between the germline ends.